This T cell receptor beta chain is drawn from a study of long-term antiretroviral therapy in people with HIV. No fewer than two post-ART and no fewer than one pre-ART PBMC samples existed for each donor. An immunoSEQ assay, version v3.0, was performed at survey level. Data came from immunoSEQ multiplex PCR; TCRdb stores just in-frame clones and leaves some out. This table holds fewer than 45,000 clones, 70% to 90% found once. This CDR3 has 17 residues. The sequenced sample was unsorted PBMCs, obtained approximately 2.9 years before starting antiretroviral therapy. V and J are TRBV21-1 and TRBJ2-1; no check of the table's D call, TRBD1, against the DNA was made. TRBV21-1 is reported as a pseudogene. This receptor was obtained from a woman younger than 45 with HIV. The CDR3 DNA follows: TGTGCCAGCAGCAAAGAGGGGGACAGGGGCTCCTACAATGAGCAGTTCTTC. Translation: CASSKEGDRGSYNEQFF.